These 11 T cell receptor beta chains originate from one sample sequenced in a study of cytomegalovirus exposure and HLA in healthy donors. TCRdb keeps only in-frame clones here, not all; method: immunoSEQ multiplex PCR. The sample has approximately 76,000 clones; approximately 93% are singletons. Sequencing was done on a sample of PBMCs. These TCRs come from a woman aged 18-29 years in good health and CMV-seropositive.

The chain recombines TRBV2 with TRBJ2-7, with 7 bases fitting TRBD2. The V segment lost 9 bases and the J segment 3 bases; nucleotides outside the gene matches: 5. Per germline, CDR1 SNHLY and CDR2 FYNNEI. This CDR3 is built from 12 residues. CDR3 residues: CARGLGVYEQYF. CDR3 coding DNA: TGTGCCAGAGGACTAGGGGTCTACGAGCAGTACTTC. Complete variable domain (other parts from reference TRBV2 and TRBJ2-7): EPEVTQTPSHQVTQMGQEVILRCVPISNHLYFYWYRQILGQKVEFLVSFYNNEISEKSEIFDDQFSVERPDGSNFTLKIRSTKLEDSAMYFCARGLGVYEQYFGPGTRLTVT.

This clone showed up just once. The chain is built from TRBV4-2 and TRBJ1-6; D remains ambiguous. The V end lost 0 bases, the J end lost 7 bases, and 7 bases lay between the germline ends. This CDR3 is 14 amino acids long. The germline gives CDR1 LGHNA, CDR2 YNFKEQ. The CDR3 reads CASSQDTGNSPLHF. The DNA of the CDR3 is TGTGCCAGCAGCCAAGATACGGGGAATTCACCCCTCCACTTT.

The V gene is TRBV5-4, the J gene TRBJ2-5; 7 bases are shared with TRBD1. Per the germline V gene, CDR1 is SGHNT and CDR2 is YYREEE (reference sequence). With 1 base clipped from V and 5 bases from J, the junction kept 8 bases outside the gene matches. The CDR3 runs 15 residues. The DNA of the CDR3 is TGTGCCAGCAGCTTGCGAGGGGGCGTTTGGGAGACCCAGTACTTC. Encoded protein: CASSLRGGVWETQYF.

The chain is built from TRBV2 and TRBJ1-1; 9 bases agree with TRBD1. In germline, CDR1 is SNHLY, CDR2 FYNNEI. The CDR3 sequence is 15 residues long. The J segment lost 1 base and the V segment lost 9 bases, leaving 9 bases of the junction unmatched. CDR3 DNA sequence: TGTGCCAGTTGGGGACAGGGTATTACGAACACTGAAGCTTTCTTT. This sequence encodes CASWGQGITNTEAFF.

The sample holds one count of this clone. This chain joins TRBV19 and TRBJ1-1; 9 positions match TRBD1. Per germline, CDR1 LNHDA and CDR2 SQIVND (reference sequence). The CDR3 is made up of 17 amino acids. V was clipped by 7 bases and J by 5 bases; unmatched bases: 17. CDR3 in amino acids: CASTTTGTGSWVTEAFF. The DNA of the CDR3 is TGTGCCAGTACCACCACTGGGACAGGGTCATGGGTTACTGAAGCTTTCTTT.

The rearrangement uses TRBV4-2 and TRBJ1-1; no reliable D call. The V and J ends lost 1 base and 0 bases respectively, with 9 bases between them. Germline V gene sequence: CDR1 LGHNA, CDR2 YNFKEQ. This CDR3 has 15 amino acids. For the CDR3, the DNA is TGTGCCAGCAGCCAAGCGGGGTACATGAACACTGAAGCTTTCTTT. Protein sequence: CASSQAGYMNTEAFF.

V usage is TRBV4-3 and J usage is TRBJ2-1; TRBD1 aligns across 9 bases. CDR3 length: 15 residues. Trimming took 0 bases from V and 9 from J; bases not matched to a gene: 6. Germline CDR1 and CDR2: LGHNA and YSLEER. CDR3 region: CASSQDGTGHIEQFF. CDR3 sequence (DNA): TGCGCCAGCAGCCAAGATGGGACAGGGCATATTGAGCAGTTCTTC.

V usage is TRBV27 and J usage is TRBJ1-6, with a weak D call TRBD1 (5 bases). The V end lost 5 bases, the J end lost 5 bases, and 19 bases lay between the germline ends. Germline loops: CDR1 MNHEY, CDR2 SMNVEV (reference sequence). This CDR3 has 17 residues. CDR3 sequence (DNA): TGTGCCAGCAGTACCCTCGGGGGGTCCCTGAATAATTCACCCCTCCACTTT. Translation gives CASSTLGGSLNNSPLHF.

This clone appeared once. The chain recombines TRBV27 with TRBJ2-2; possible D gene TRBD1, 6 bases. Per the germline V gene, CDR1 is MNHEY and CDR2 is SMNVEV (reference sequence). This CDR3 region has 15 residues. The ends were cut back, 5 bases at V and 7 bases at J, with 17 bases in the middle. The CDR3 region is CASSTQTGSGGELFF. In DNA form, the CDR3 reads TGTGCCAGCAGTACCCAGACAGGTTCGGGCGGGGAGCTGTTTTTT.

The chain joins TRBV28 to TRBJ1-4; 7 bases line up with TRBD1. This CDR3 has 15 amino acids. The ends lost 5 bases at V and 3 bases at J; junction bases unmatched: 6. The germline CDR1 and CDR2 sequences are MDHEN and SYDVKM. CDR3 nucleotides: TGTGCCAGCAGTCTGCCCGGGACAGCTAATGAAAAACTGTTTTTT. It translates to CASSLPGTANEKLFF.

The chain has TRBV15 and TRBJ1-1, with no clear D. Germline CDR1 is LNHNV and CDR2 is YYDKDF (reference sequence). The V end was cut by 3 bases, the J end by 4 bases, with 9 bases between. The CDR3 extends over 13 amino acids. The DNA for the CDR3 is TGTGCCACCAGCAGGGGCCAAGTCACTGAAGCTTTCTTT. Translation gives CATSRGQVTEAFF.